One sample yielded the 9 T cell receptor beta chains listed below, sequenced in a study of CD8 T cells in Susac syndrome. An amount of RNA that ranged from roughly 0.5 to 1 ug was reverse transcribed with random hexamers. One entry per CDR3 protein results from TCRdb running MiXCR on the immunoSEQ multiplex PCR reads. Of 100,000 to 150,000 distinct CDR3 sequences listed, over 90% were seen once; the top ten hold more than 0.1%. Source material: CD4+ T cells from PBMCs. Receptor source: a human donor in good health.

This chain uses TRBV2 with TRBJ2-2, with D unclear. V was clipped by 6 bases and J by 4 bases, with 9 bases between them. The CDR3 loop spans 13 amino acids. The germline V gene has CDR1 SNHLY and CDR2 FYNNEI. The CDR3 reads CASRPAFTGELFF. CDR3 DNA sequence: TGTGCCAGCAGGCCCGCATTCACCGGGGAGCTGTTTTTT.

V and J are TRBV5-1 and TRBJ2-5; TRBD1 matches 8 bases. The CDR3 has 13 residues. The junction had 4 bases not matched to a gene; V was cut back by 4 bases and J by 5 bases. CDR1 SGHRS and CDR2 YFSETQ come from the germline V gene. As DNA, the CDR3 is TGCGCCAGCAGCCGGACAGGGAGGGAGACCCAGTACTTC. Translating gives CASSRTGRETQYF. The full variable domain, rest sourced from reference TRBV5-1 and TRBJ2-5, is KAGVTQTPRYLIKTRGQQVTLSCSPISGHRSVSWYQQTPGQGLQFLFEYFSETQRNKGNFPGRFSGRQFSNSRSEMNVSTLELGDSALYLCASSRTGRETQYFGPGTRLLVL.

The chain employs TRBV5-1 and TRBJ2-5; D gene ambiguous. CDR3 length equals 14 residues. Per the germline V gene, CDR1 is SGHRS and CDR2 is YFSETQ. V shed 2 bases and J shed 0 bases, with 8 bases lying between them. The CDR3 protein is CASSFTSDQETQYF. The CDR3 nucleotides are TGCGCCAGCAGCTTTACCAGCGACCAAGAGACCCAGTACTTC.

CDR3 nucleotide sequence: TGTGCCAGCAGTGATCGAGGAAACACCGGGGAGCTGTTTTTT. It is translated as CASSDRGNTGELFF. The chain employs TRBV25-1 and TRBJ2-2; D gene unclear. Germline V gene data show CDR1 as MGHDK and CDR2 as SYGVNS. The CDR3 totals 14 residues. Between the trimmed V and J ends, which lost 3 bases and 2 bases, there was a span of 7 bases.

A single count supports this clonotype. The chain combines TRBV5-4 with TRBJ2-7; D not resolved. Trimming left V 4 bases short and J 5 bases short, with 19 bases between. The CDR3 covers 15 residues. Germline CDR1 reads SGHNT; CDR2 reads YYREEE (reference sequence). CDR3 bases: TGTGCCAGCAGCCCCGCCGGGTTGGCGGTCCACGAGCAGTACTTC. It yields the protein CASSPAGLAVHEQYF.

This chain joins TRBV5-1 and TRBJ2-5; D may be TRBD2 (7 bases). The V gene's germline CDR1 is SGHRS and CDR2 YFSETQ. This CDR3 is 17 amino acids long. V was shortened by 4 bases and J by 5 bases, with 24 bases between the two germline ends. CDR3 nucleotide sequence: TGCGCCAGCAGCACGATGACCCGGGGGGCGCGTAGGGAGACCCAGTACTTC. Its protein is CASSTMTRGARRETQYF.

The V gene is TRBV28, the J gene TRBJ2-5; D gene unclear. CDR3 length: 13 amino acids. V lost 3 bases, J lost 4 bases, and 9 bases lay in between. Germline V lookup: CDR1 MDHEN, CDR2 SYDVKM. CDR3: CASSFGNRETQYF. In nucleotides, the CDR3 is TGTGCCAGCAGTTTTGGGAACCGAGAGACCCAGTACTTC. The variable domain in full, completed from reference TRBV28 and TRBJ2-5, reads DVKVTQSSRYLVKRTGEKVFLECVQDMDHENMFWYRQDPGLGLRLIYFSYDVKMKEKGDIPEGYSVSREKKERFSLILESASTNQTSMYLCASSFGNRETQYFGPGTRLLVL.

CDR3 sequence: CASSPDSINEQFF. The CDR3 DNA sequence: TGCGCCAGCAGCCCGGACTCGATCAATGAGCAGTTCTTC. The genes are TRBV5-1 and TRBJ2-1, with D possibly matching TRBD2 (5 bases). From germline, CDR1 is SGHRS and CDR2 YFSETQ. The ends were cut back, 4 bases at V and 6 bases at J, with 11 bases in the middle. This CDR3 region has 13 residues.

V is TRBV27 and J is TRBJ1-5, with a weak D call TRBD1 (5 bases). The CDR3 has 13 residues. V was clipped by 6 bases and J by 5 bases, with 11 bases between them. Germline-derived CDR1 and CDR2 are MNHEY and SMNVEV (reference sequence). The CDR3 loop reads CASRGEEHQPQHF. For the CDR3, the DNA is TGTGCCAGCAGGGGGGAGGAACATCAGCCCCAGCATTTT.